This entry lists 9 T cell receptor beta chains sequenced from one sample in a study of blood T cell repertoires in COVID-19. Only in-frame clones appear in the TCRdb table, and some are missing; sequencing was by immunoSEQ multiplex PCR. The sample shows roughly 400,000 clones, about 90% of them seen only once. Input material: PBMCs or T cells enriched from blood (not recorded which). The receptors originated from a man younger than 30 who had recovered from COVID-19.

This chain uses TRBV30 with TRBJ1-1; tentatively, D is TRBD1 (5 bases). In germline, CDR1 is GTSNPN, CDR2 SVGIG (reference sequence). The CDR3 has 14 residues. Trimming removed 3 bases at V and 3 bases at J, with 14 bases between. The CDR3 nucleotides are TGTGCCTGGAGGAATTCAGGGAGGTACACTGAAGCTTTCTTT. Translation gives CAWRNSGRYTEAFF.

The chain recombines TRBV2 with TRBJ1-5; 7 positions match TRBD1. Germline values: CDR1 SNHLY, CDR2 FYNNEI. The J segment lost 2 bases and the V segment lost 6 bases, leaving 7 bases of the junction unmatched. The CDR3 has 15 residues. The CDR3 region is CASSKRGQGNQPQHF. CDR3 sequence (DNA): TGTGCCAGCAGCAAAAGAGGACAGGGCAATCAGCCCCAGCATTTT.

As DNA, the CDR3 is TGCGCCAGCAGCTTGGATCCCCGTTCCTACGAGCAGTACTTC. It specifies CASSLDPRSYEQYF. The rearrangement uses TRBV5-1 and TRBJ2-7; D is undetermined. This CDR3 contains 14 residues. Trimming pared 0 bases from V and 1 base from J, leaving 8 bases between. CDR1 and CDR2 from the germline V gene are SGHRS and YFSETQ.

The table lists this clone with a few counts. The gene calls are TRBV6-1 and TRBJ1-4; 8 bases fit TRBD1. CDR1 is MNHNS, CDR2 SASEGT, per germline. The CDR3 runs 14 residues. Germline trimming cut 2 bases from V and 8 bases from J; bases unmatched to any gene: 4. This CDR3 reads CASSEQGAREKLFF. The CDR3 region has the DNA TGTGCCAGCAGTGAACAGGGGGCGAGGGAAAAACTGTTTTTT.

This clone was seen only once. The CDR3 DNA follows: TGTGCCAGCAGTTTTGGGGGGACAGGGGTCGCTGAAGCTTTCTTT. It yields the protein CASSFGGTGVAEAFF. The V gene is TRBV28, the J gene TRBJ1-1; 10 bases line up with TRBD1. Unmatched junction bases numbered 7, after V lost 3 bases and J lost 6 bases. The CDR3 loop spans 15 amino acids. Germline V gene lookup returns CDR1 MDHEN and CDR2 SYDVKM. Full variable domain (missing parts from reference TRBV28 and TRBJ1-1): DVKVTQSSRYLVKRTGEKVFLECVQDMDHENMFWYRQDPGLGLRLIYFSYDVKMKEKGDIPEGYSVSREKKERFSLILESASTNQTSMYLCASSFGGTGVAEAFFGQGTRLTVV.

The chain carries TRBV7-9 and TRBJ2-2; 11 bases map to TRBD1. This CDR3 spans 17 amino acids. Trimming cost V 5 bases and J 0 bases; bases outside gene matches: 5. Germline-derived CDR1 and CDR2 are SEHNR and FQNEAQ (reference sequence). CDR3 DNA: TGTGCCAGCAGCCCAAGGACAGGGGGCACGAACACCGGGGAGCTGTTTTTT. This translates into CASSPRTGGTNTGELFF.

This clone was found a few times. The V call is TRBV2, the J call TRBJ1-1; tentatively, D is TRBD1 (5 bases). The V end was cut by 5 bases, the J end by 2 bases, with 15 bases between. This CDR3 is 15 amino acids long. In germline, CDR1 is SNHLY, CDR2 FYNNEI. The CDR3 DNA reads as TGTGCCAGCAGTAACAGACAGAGATCAAACACTGAAGCTTTCTTT. As protein: CASSNRQRSNTEAFF.

The CDR3 DNA is TGTGCCAGTAGTACGCGGGACGGTTCCTACGAGCAGTACTTC. This translates into CASSTRDGSYEQYF. The chain couples TRBV19 to TRBJ2-7; the D gene is possibly TRBD2 (6 bases). CDR3 length: 14 amino acids. Between the trimmed V and J ends, which lost 4 bases and 1 base, there was a span of 11 bases. Looked up from germline, CDR1 is LNHDA and CDR2 is SQIVND (reference sequence).

On this clone: The sample holds other DNA sequences that translate to the same CDR3. This chain uses TRBV2 with TRBJ1-1; no clear D gene. The germline gives CDR1 SNHLY, CDR2 FYNNEI. The CDR3 covers 13 residues. The V end lost 6 bases, the J end lost 1 base, and 9 bases lay between the germline ends. DNA for the CDR3: TGTGCCAGCAGCGCCACACGGAACACTGAAGCTTTCTTT. It is translated as CASSATRNTEAFF.